The 23 T cell receptor beta chains reported below all come from one sample, sequenced in a study of T cell responses to AZD1222 COVID-19 vaccine. Here immunoSEQ multiplex PCR was the method, and the copy in TCRdb shows in-frame clones only, minus some. Of over 65,000 clones in the sample, 70% to 80% were seen once. The sample in question was peripheral blood, obtained on day 0 of AZD1222 vaccination. The receptor set was obtained from an adult in good health.

This chain connects TRBV28 to TRBJ2-1, with D possibly being TRBD2 (5 bases). V gave up 6 bases and J gave up 10 bases, with 13 bases separating them. The CDR3 has 12 amino acids. Germline V lookup: CDR1 MDHEN, CDR2 SYDVKM. CDR3 sequence reads: CASSGLVPEQFF. Here the CDR3 DNA reads TGTGCCAGCAGCGGACTCGTTCCGGAGCAGTTCTTC.

The chain couples TRBV19 to TRBJ1-2; D is unresolved. The CDR3 consists of 16 residues. CDR1 is LNHDA, CDR2 SQIVND, per germline (reference sequence). V was cut by 7 bases and J by 1 base, with 19 bases left in between. The CDR3 coding sequence is TGTGCCAGTATGAGAGGACCGCGTACCTTTAACTATGGCTACACCTTC. It specifies CASMRGPRTFNYGYTF.

The chain employs TRBV28 and TRBJ2-7; D might be TRBD1 or TRBD2, each matching 5 bases. Trimming removed 6 bases at V and 2 bases at J, with 14 bases between. The CDR3 has 14 residues. Germline values: CDR1 MDHEN, CDR2 SYDVKM. This CDR3 reads CASRLTGPAYEQYF. The DNA of the CDR3 is TGTGCCAGCAGGCTCACGGGACCTGCCTACGAGCAGTACTTC. The full variable domain, with the rest looked up from reference TRBV28 and TRBJ2-7, is DVKVTQSSRYLVKRTGEKVFLECVQDMDHENMFWYRQDPGLGLRLIYFSYDVKMKEKGDIPEGYSVSREKKERFSLILESASTNQTSMYLCASRLTGPAYEQYFGPGTRLTVT.

The V and J genes are TRBV5-4 and TRBJ1-2; D is uncertain. Looked up from germline, CDR1 is SGHNT and CDR2 is YYREEE (reference sequence). The CDR3 totals 13 residues. V dropped 0 bases and J dropped 3 bases, with 6 bases sitting between them. CDR3: CASSLEGYYGYTF. As DNA, the CDR3 is TGTGCCAGCAGCTTGGAAGGGTACTATGGCTACACCTTC.

The chain joins TRBV6-5 to TRBJ2-1, with D maybe TRBD2 (6 bases). From germline, CDR1 is MNHEY and CDR2 SVGAGI. The CDR3 extends over 15 amino acids. Trimming took off 6 bases at V and 4 bases at J, with 16 bases between the two ends. This chain's CDR3 is CASSPGTREYNEQFF. Written as DNA, the CDR3 is TGTGCCAGCAGCCCCGGGACTCGAGAATACAATGAGCAGTTCTTC.

The rearrangement uses TRBV30 and TRBJ1-3; a possible D gene is TRBD1 (5 bases). This CDR3 is 14 amino acids long. Germline V gene data show CDR1 as GTSNPN and CDR2 as SVGIG (reference sequence). Between the trimmed V and J ends, which lost 3 bases and 2 bases, there was a span of 11 bases. The CDR3 sequence is CAWSWGGTGNTIYF. The CDR3 coding sequence is TGTGCCTGGAGCTGGGGGGGGACTGGAAACACCATATATTTT.

The chain carries TRBV4-3 and TRBJ2-3, with 15 nucleotides matching TRBD2. Germline V gives CDR1 LGHNA, CDR2 YSLEER. Trimming removed 2 bases from V and 2 bases from J; junction bases left unmatched: 2. This CDR3 has 17 residues. This CDR3 is CASSQRTSGRATDTQYF. DNA of the CDR3: TGCGCCAGCAGCCAACGGACTAGCGGGAGGGCCACAGATACGCAGTATTTT.

This clone was found once. The chain recombines TRBV9 with TRBJ2-7; TRBD1 matches at 9 bases. The CDR3 has 15 residues. CDR1 and CDR2 (germline): SGDLS, YYNGEE. The ends lost 4 bases at V and 2 bases at J; junction bases unmatched: 7. The CDR3 loop reads CASSRTGDPTYEQYF. CDR3 nucleotide sequence: TGTGCCAGCAGCAGGACAGGGGATCCTACCTACGAGCAGTACTTC.

The chain employs TRBV6-1 and TRBJ1-5; perhaps TRBD1 as D (5 bases). The CDR3 contains 14 residues. The V gene lost 0 bases and the J gene lost 7 bases, with 10 bases spanning the gap. Germline V lookup: CDR1 MNHNS, CDR2 SASEGT. DNA for the CDR3: TGTGCCAGCAGTGAAGCCCTGCGGGGGCAGCCCCAGCATTTT. It yields the protein CASSEALRGQPQHF.

The chain carries TRBV7-9 and TRBJ2-7; unclear D gene. CDR3 length: 14 residues. Per the germline V gene, CDR1 is SEHNR and CDR2 is FQNEAQ (reference sequence). V lost 1 base, J lost 3 bases, and 10 bases lay in between. The CDR3 loop reads CASSLDDLNYEQYF. DNA for the CDR3: TGTGCCAGCAGCTTAGATGATCTGAACTACGAGCAGTACTTC.

The rearrangement joins TRBV6-2 or TRBV6-3 to TRBJ1-2; D ambiguous. V dropped 0 bases and J dropped 4 bases, with 3 bases sitting between them. This CDR3 region has 12 residues. Germline V lookup: CDR1 MNHEY, CDR2 SVGEGT. The CDR3 sequence is CASSYSGYGYTF. In nucleotides, the CDR3 is TGTGCCAGCAGTTACTCGGGCTATGGCTACACCTTC.

V is TRBV18 and J is TRBJ2-3; unclear D gene. The germline V gene has CDR1 KGHSH and CDR2 LQKENI. The CDR3 totals 12 residues. V dropped 1 base and J dropped 6 bases, with 5 bases sitting between them. CDR3: CASSPRHDTQYF. The CDR3 DNA is TGTGCCAGCTCACCACGCCACGATACGCAGTATTTT.

V usage is TRBV5-1 and J usage is TRBJ1-1; a weak D match, TRBD1 (5 bases). V was shortened by 0 bases and J by 4 bases, with 16 bases between the two germline ends. The length of the CDR3 is 16 residues. Germline CDR1 is SGHRS and CDR2 is YFSETQ. CDR3 nucleotides: TGCGCCAGCAGCTTGGGCCGGGGGGACGAGGTCACTGAAGCTTTCTTT. It specifies CASSLGRGDEVTEAFF.

This clone was seen more than once but under ten times. This chain joins TRBV28 and TRBJ2-1; 7 bases are shared with TRBD2. With 3 bases clipped from V and 9 bases from J, the junction kept 2 bases outside the gene matches. Germline loops: CDR1 MDHEN, CDR2 SYDVKM. The CDR3 runs 12 residues. The CDR3, as DNA: TGTGCCAGCAGTTTGACTAGCATTGAGCAGTTCTTC. Encoded protein: CASSLTSIEQFF.

This chain joins TRBV6-5 and TRBJ2-4; D gene uncertain. The CDR3 runs 16 residues. V was trimmed by 2 bases and J by 0 bases, leaving 11 bases between them. Germline V gene lookup returns CDR1 MNHEY and CDR2 SVGAGI. CDR3 in amino acids: CASSYTHLIAKNIQYF. The CDR3 DNA is TGTGCCAGCAGTTACACACACCTCATAGCCAAAAACATTCAGTACTTC.

The genes are TRBV4-2 and TRBJ1-5; D may be TRBD1 (6 bases). There are 16 residues in the CDR3. In germline, CDR1 is LGHNA, CDR2 YNFKEQ. Trimming took off 1 base at V and 2 bases at J, with 12 bases between the two ends. This CDR3 reads CASSQGGAEGNQPQHF. For the CDR3, the DNA is TGTGCCAGCAGCCAAGGGGGGGCAGAGGGCAATCAGCCCCAGCATTTT.

The chain couples TRBV10-1 to TRBJ2-7; D gene ambiguous. Germline lookup yields CDR1 WNHNN and CDR2 SYGVQD (reference sequence). The CDR3 covers 12 residues. The ends were cut back, 3 bases at V and 9 bases at J, with 12 bases in the middle. CDR3 nucleotides: TGCGCCAGCAGTGAAGGGTTCCTAGTGCAGTACTTC. Translating gives CASSEGFLVQYF.

The rearrangement links TRBV7-8 to TRBJ2-7; 10 bases match TRBD1. Per germline, CDR1 SGHVS and CDR2 FQNEAQ. The CDR3 is made up of 15 amino acids. V was clipped by 5 bases and J by 6 bases; unmatched bases: 10. The CDR3 DNA follows: TGTGCCAGCAGCCTAAGTCCCGGGACAGGGGCCGAGCAGTACTTC. Protein: CASSLSPGTGAEQYF.

In DNA form, the CDR3 reads TGTGCCAGTAGTGTATTCCCGGGACAGGGTTCGGTCATTCAGTACTTC. This sequence encodes CASSVFPGQGSVIQYF. The chain has TRBV19 and TRBJ2-4; 9 bases match TRBD1. This CDR3 has 16 amino acids. J lost 9 bases, V lost 5 bases, and 14 bases had no gene match. Germline V gives CDR1 LNHDA, CDR2 SQIVND (reference sequence).

The V gene is TRBV5-4, the J gene TRBJ2-7; 8 bases align to TRBD1. Germline trimming cut 4 bases from V and 4 bases from J; bases unmatched to any gene: 10. The germline gives CDR1 SGHNT, CDR2 YYREEE (reference sequence). This CDR3 spans 15 amino acids. The CDR3 bases are TGTGCCAGCAGCGGATCCGGGACAGGTCGGTACGAGCAGTACTTC. Its translation is CASSGSGTGRYEQYF.

The CDR3 spells CASSLPLGPGGDEQFF. Written as DNA, the CDR3 is TGTGCCAGCAGCTTACCCCTGGGCCCTGGAGGGGACGAGCAGTTCTTC. The gene calls are TRBV7-2 and TRBJ2-1; weak D call: TRBD2 (6 bases). Trimming pared 2 bases from V and 10 bases from J, leaving 21 bases between. The CDR3 loop spans 16 amino acids. Germline V gene lookup returns CDR1 SGHTA and CDR2 FQGNSA.

V gene TRBV28 combines with J gene TRBJ1-6; possibly TRBD1 for D (6 bases). The CDR3 totals 14 residues. Deletions cut 5 bases from V and 13 bases from J, with 18 bases between. From germline, CDR1 is MDHEN and CDR2 SYDVKM. CDR3 in amino acids: CASSLHRVEVPLHF. The DNA for the CDR3 is TGTGCCAGCAGTCTCCACAGGGTTGAAGTCCCCCTCCACTTT.

This clone appeared a few times. Other DNA sequences in the same sample also yield this CDR3. The chain has TRBV18 and TRBJ2-1; TRBD2 aligns across 13 bases. Germline-derived CDR1 and CDR2 are KGHSH and LQKENI. This CDR3 has 15 amino acids. J lost 7 bases, V lost 3 bases, and 3 bases had no gene match. CDR3 residues: CASSPGLAGRNEQFF. CDR3 nucleotides: TGTGCCAGCTCACCGGGACTAGCGGGGAGAAATGAGCAGTTCTTC.